The clone carrying this TCR beta chain was detected many times. Genomic DNA served as template for TCR beta VDJ and CDR3 profiling. TCRdb processed the reads anew with MiXCR; each CDR3 protein has one entry. This repertoire shows approximately 65,000 distinct CDR3 sequences, over 45% found once; its top ten account for 2% to 2.5%. The data originate from a study of CD8+CD57+ T cells in acquired aplastic anemia. Germline CDR1 reads KGHSH; CDR2 reads LQKENI. Trimming shortened V by 3 bases and J by 6 bases, and 18 bases separated the two germline ends. The CDR3 extends over 15 amino acids. The chain has TRBV18 and TRBJ2-7, with a weak D call TRBD2 (6 bases). The sequenced sample was sorted CD4+, CD8+, or CD8+CD57+ T cells (not recorded which) from PBMCs. The receptor was derived from a human donor in good health, serving as a control. The CDR3 loop reads CASSPLSAGFTEQYF. In DNA, the CDR3 is TGTGCCAGCTCACCCCTCTCGGCGGGGTTTACCGAGCAGTACTTC.